The 32 T cell receptor beta chains in this list originate from one sample, sequenced in a study of shared clonotypes between healthy human individuals. Sequenced by immunoSEQ multiplex PCR; TCRdb stores in-frame clones only, minus some. The top ten clones hold roughly 1.5% of a sample with about 1 million clones, about 77% of them seen once. The sample taken for sequencing was memory CD4+ T cells sorted from blood. The subset: CD45RA-negative fraction. These receptors all come from a man between 18 and 29 years old in good health.

This chain connects TRBV27 to TRBJ1-2; 8 nucleotides agree with TRBD1. The CDR3 spans 15 residues. Germline assignment: CDR1 MNHEY and CDR2 SMNVEV (reference sequence). Germline trimming cut 6 bases from V and 4 bases from J; bases unmatched to any gene: 10. This CDR3 is CASRTRQGIFYGYTF. DNA for the CDR3: TGTGCCAGCAGGACTAGACAGGGGATTTTCTATGGCTACACCTTC.

The chain has TRBV30 and TRBJ1-3, with D unresolved. CDR1 and CDR2 from the germline V gene are GTSNPN and SVGIG (reference sequence). This CDR3 contains 15 residues. V gave up 8 bases and J gave up 0 bases, with 17 bases separating them. CDR3: CAGRSSTYSGNTIYF. In nucleotides, the CDR3 is TGTGCCGGCCGCAGTTCAACCTACTCTGGAAACACCATATATTTT.

The rearrangement joins TRBV7-2 to TRBJ1-4, with a tentative D call TRBD1 (6 bases). The germline V gene has CDR1 SGHTA and CDR2 FQGNSA. V lost 5 bases to trimming and J lost 3 bases, with 13 bases between them. This CDR3 comprises 15 residues. The DNA for the CDR3 is TGTGCCAGCAGCCTGCAGGGGCCCTCTAATGAAAAACTGTTTTTT. Its protein is CASSLQGPSNEKLFF.

The rearrangement links TRBV7-3 to TRBJ1-3; 8 nucleotides line up with TRBD1. V lost 1 base, J lost 7 bases, and 0 bases stayed unmatched. Germline CDR1 is SGHTA and CDR2 is FQGTGA. The CDR3 is 13 residues long. The CDR3 nucleotides are TGTGCCAGCAGCTTAAACAGGGGGAACACCATATATTTT. It yields the protein CASSLNRGNTIYF.

The chain combines TRBV28 with TRBJ1-3, with D unresolved. V lost 7 bases and J 0 bases, leaving 16 bases between the germline ends. The CDR3 runs 16 residues. From germline, CDR1 is MDHEN and CDR2 SYDVKM. The CDR3 nucleotides are TGTGCCAGCACTTCGCCCCGCTCGAGCTCTGGAAACACCATATATTTT. It codes for CASTSPRSSSGNTIYF.

This clone came up once. The chain links TRBV10-3 to TRBJ2-5; 14 bases are shared with TRBD2. Germline loops: CDR1 ENHRY, CDR2 SYGVKD. This CDR3 spans 17 amino acids. The trim removed 4 bases at V and 4 bases at J, leaving 8 bases unmatched. Here the CDR3 reads CAISAGTSGGLVETQYF. The CDR3 DNA follows: TGTGCCATCAGTGCCGGGACTAGCGGGGGTCTGGTAGAGACCCAGTACTTC.

Comment on this clone: A much larger clone is a single base away; this may be a read error. The V and J genes are TRBV6-5 and TRBJ2-2; TRBD2 is a possible D gene (5 bases). Germline V CDR1 and CDR2: MNHEY, SVGAGI. Trimming left V 6 bases short and J 4 bases short, with 6 bases between. This CDR3 has 12 residues. The CDR3: CASSRGTGELFF. The CDR3 region has the DNA TGTGCCAGCAGCCGGGGCACCGGGGAGCTGTTTTTT.

The CDR3 DNA is TGCGCCAGCAGCCATGAACAGGGCGGGGGCTACACCTTC. As protein: CASSHEQGGGYTF. This sequence joins TRBV4-3 and TRBJ1-2, with D possibly TRBD1 on 6 matching bases. Trimming removed 3 bases at V and 8 bases at J, with 13 bases between. The CDR3 contains 13 residues. Per the germline V gene, CDR1 is LGHNA and CDR2 is YSLEER.

This clone was seen a handful of times. In nucleotides, the CDR3 is TGTGCCAGCAGCTTGGAACGGTCCCCCCAAGAGACCCAGTACTTC. Its translation is CASSLERSPQETQYF. The genes are TRBV5-6 and TRBJ2-5, with D unclear. CDR1 is SGHDT, CDR2 YYEEEE, per germline. V was shortened by 0 bases and J by 1 base, with 10 bases between the two germline ends. The CDR3 sequence is 15 residues long.

This clone has more than one count but fewer than ten. The chain employs TRBV5-4 and TRBJ2-1; D possibly corresponds to TRBD2 (6 bases). Germline CDR1 reads SGHNT; CDR2 reads YYREEE (reference sequence). The CDR3 runs 15 residues. V was shortened by 1 base and J by 1 base, with 9 bases between the two germline ends. The CDR3 DNA reads as TGTGCCAGCAGCTTGAACGGGGGATCCTACAATGAGCAGTTCTTC. It yields the protein CASSLNGGSYNEQFF.

With regard to this clone: Other DNA sequences in this sample translate to the same CDR3. This chain links TRBV11-3 with TRBJ2-1; 10 bases map to TRBD2. CDR3 size: 15 residues. Trimming took 5 bases from V and 6 from J; bases not matched to a gene: 7. Germline loops: CDR1 SGHNT, CDR2 YENEEA. This chain's CDR3 is CASSLGLAGANEQFF. In DNA form, the CDR3 reads TGTGCCAGCAGCCTGGGCCTAGCGGGAGCCAATGAGCAGTTCTTC.

With respect to this clone: One junction end does not reproduce the germline sequence, and a read error may be involved. V and J are TRBV6-1 and TRBJ2-3; 7 bases map to TRBD1. In germline, CDR1 is MNHNS, CDR2 SASEGT. The CDR3 consists of 13 residues. CDR3 loop: CASTEQGTDTQYF. The CDR3 DNA sequence: TGTGCCAGCACTGAACAGGGGACAGATACGCAGTATTTT.

This clone was picked up a small number of times. This sequence joins TRBV5-1 and TRBJ1-3; D is unresolved. The CDR3 has 16 residues. Germline V lookup: CDR1 SGHRS, CDR2 YFSETQ. The germline V and J ends were trimmed by 1 base and 1 base, with 12 bases remaining between them. Here the CDR3 DNA reads TGCGCCAGCAGCTTGAGGCCGACCGGGTCTGGAAACACCATATATTTT. Protein sequence: CASSLRPTGSGNTIYF.

This clone was counted between two and nine times. A read error may explain this, as a much larger clone is one base away. The chain is built from TRBV7-2 and TRBJ2-3; D ambiguous. This CDR3 region has 14 residues. Trimming removed 1 base at V and 1 base at J, with 6 bases between. From germline, CDR1 is SGHTA and CDR2 FQGNSA. CDR3: CASSLDGGTDTQYF. In nucleotides, the CDR3 is TGTGCCAGCAGCTTAGACGGAGGCACAGATACGCAGTATTTT.

The chain links TRBV9 to TRBJ1-6; maybe TRBD1 (5 bases). V lost 3 bases and J 5 bases, leaving 12 bases between the germline ends. This CDR3 spans 15 amino acids. The V gene's germline CDR1 is SGDLS and CDR2 YYNGEE. The CDR3 region is CASSGWQGNNSPLHF. The CDR3 nucleotides are TGTGCCAGCAGCGGTTGGCAGGGCAATAATTCACCCCTCCACTTT.

The genes are TRBV7-2 and TRBJ2-4, with 9 positions matching TRBD2. V shed 1 base and J 7 bases; nucleotides not matched to a gene: 5. CDR1 is SGHTA and CDR2 is FQGNSA in the germline V gene. The CDR3 length is 15 residues. This chain's CDR3 is CASSLESSGINIQYF. For the CDR3, the DNA is TGTGCCAGCAGCTTAGAGTCTAGCGGGATTAACATTCAGTACTTC.

V usage is TRBV4-1 and J usage is TRBJ2-7; D uncertain. The CDR3 length is 14 residues. Germline V gene data show CDR1 as MGHRA and CDR2 as YSYEKL. The V end lost 4 bases, the J end lost 7 bases, and 17 bases lay between the germline ends. The CDR3, as DNA: TGCGCCAGCAGCCTCGGAGCCCCCCCTAGGGAGCAGTACTTC. Translation gives CASSLGAPPREQYF.

The CDR3 DNA sequence: TGTGCCAGCAGCCAAGATGACCCTCGGGGGGCAGGGACCGAGCAGTACTTC. It encodes CASSQDDPRGAGTEQYF. This chain joins TRBV4-2 and TRBJ2-5; TRBD2 is a possible D gene (7 bases). The J call is uncertain, as TRBJ2-7 better fits the DNA end. The CDR3 has 17 amino acids. The germline V gene has CDR1 LGHNA and CDR2 YNFKEQ.

In regard to this clone: This sequence may be a read error, since a much larger clone differs from it by one base. The sample carries other DNA sequences with the same CDR3. The genes are TRBV2 and TRBJ2-7; D is unclear. The length of the CDR3 is 11 residues. Germline V CDR1 and CDR2: SNHLY, FYNNEI. Trimming left V 6 bases short and J 1 base short, with 4 bases between. This CDR3 is CASRQSYEQYF. Here the CDR3 DNA reads TGTGCCAGCAGACAATCCTACGAGCAGTACTTC.

The rearrangement links TRBV27 to TRBJ2-7, with TRBD1 matching 8 bases. J lost 3 bases, V lost 3 bases, and 4 bases had no gene match. Germline V gene sequence: CDR1 MNHEY, CDR2 SMNVEV (reference sequence). The CDR3 extends over 14 amino acids. The CDR3 DNA follows: TGTGCCAGCAGTTTTAATGGACAGGGCTACGAGCAGTACTTC. This encodes CASSFNGQGYEQYF.

The V and J genes are TRBV7-9 and TRBJ2-2; perhaps TRBD2 as D (6 bases). Between the trimmed V and J ends, which lost 5 bases and 1 base, there was a span of 11 bases. CDR3 length equals 15 residues. Per the germline V gene, CDR1 is SEHNR and CDR2 is FQNEAQ (reference sequence). In nucleotides, the CDR3 is TGTGCCAGCAGCAACAAAGCGGGGAACACCGGGGAGCTGTTTTTT. Its translation: CASSNKAGNTGELFF. Filled out from reference TRBV7-9 and TRBJ2-2, the complete variable domain reads DTGVSQNPRHKITKRGQNVTFRCDPISEHNRLYWYRQTLGQGPEFLTYFQNEAQLEKSRLLSDRFSAERPKGSFSTLEIQRTEQGDSAMYLCASSNKAGNTGELFFGEGSRLTVL.

The chain is built from TRBV2 and TRBJ2-7, with D unresolved. V lost 0 bases and J lost 6, with 6 bases in between. In germline, CDR1 is SNHLY, CDR2 FYNNEI. There are 12 residues in the CDR3. CDR3 in DNA: TGTGCCAGCAGTGAAGCAAGTAGCGAGCAGTACTTC. Encoded protein: CASSEASSEQYF.

The chain uses TRBV6-5 and TRBJ2-7, with TRBD1 matching over 11 bases. Trimming cost V 5 bases and J 3 bases; bases outside gene matches: 6. The germline CDR1 and CDR2 sequences are MNHEY and SVGAGI. The CDR3 is 15 amino acids. The CDR3 DNA is TGTGCCAGCAGTCGGCCGGGACAGGGGGGCTACGAGCAGTACTTC. Encoded protein: CASSRPGQGGYEQYF.

V usage is TRBV5-6 and J usage is TRBJ1-2, with D unclear. This CDR3 contains 15 residues. The germline V and J ends were trimmed by 1 base and 6 bases, with 16 bases remaining between them. Germline V gene sequence: CDR1 SGHDT, CDR2 YYEEEE. The CDR3 region has the DNA TGTGCCAGCAGCTTGAAGGGTAGCCAGTCGGATGGCTACACCTTC. Amino acid sequence: CASSLKGSQSDGYTF.

The chain carries TRBV2 and TRBJ2-1; a possible D gene is TRBD2 (6 bases). This CDR3 has 14 amino acids. Between the trimmed V and J ends, which lost 8 bases and 2 bases, there was a span of 13 bases. Germline-derived CDR1 and CDR2 are SNHLY and FYNNEI. Written as DNA, the CDR3 is TGTGCCAGCTCCTGGGGGACTGCCTACAATGAGCAGTTCTTC. Amino acid sequence: CASSWGTAYNEQFF.

This chain's CDR3 is CASYPGTRSSYEQYF. The CDR3 nucleotides read TGTGCCAGCTACCCCGGGACTCGAAGCTCCTACGAGCAGTACTTC. The chain combines TRBV6-1 with TRBJ2-7; possibly TRBD2 for D (6 bases). Germline assignment: CDR1 MNHNS and CDR2 SASEGT. V dropped 8 bases and J dropped 0 bases, with 17 bases sitting between them. CDR3 length: 15 residues.

The chain combines TRBV7-9 with TRBJ2-5; no clear D gene. The CDR3 length is 13 residues. Trimming removed 2 bases from V and 5 bases from J, with 9 bases in between. CDR1 is SEHNR, CDR2 FQNEAQ, per germline (reference sequence). CDR3 residues: CASSLQSSETQYF. The CDR3 region has the DNA TGTGCCAGCAGCTTACAATCTTCGGAGACCCAGTACTTC.

The V call is TRBV5-1, the J call TRBJ1-1; tentatively, D is TRBD1 (5 bases). Trimming stripped 5 bases from V and 1 base from J, with 12 bases between. The CDR3 runs to 14 residues. The germline V gene has CDR1 SGHRS and CDR2 YFSETQ. The CDR3 bases are TGCGCCAGCAGTACCGGGACCCCGAACACTGAAGCTTTCTTT. Amino acids: CASSTGTPNTEAFF.

This chain connects TRBV30 to TRBJ1-1, with D unclear. The CDR3 covers 11 residues. The germline V gene encodes CDR1 GTSNPN and CDR2 SVGIG (reference sequence). V lost 0 bases and J 8 bases, leaving 7 bases between the germline ends. CDR3 protein: CAWSVLQEAFF. The CDR3 bases are TGTGCCTGGAGTGTATTACAGGAAGCTTTCTTT. Complete variable domain (other parts from reference TRBV30 and TRBJ1-1): SQTIHQWPATLVQPVGSPLSLECTVEGTSNPNLYWYRQAAGRGLQLLFYSVGIGQISSEVPQNLSASRPQDRQFILSSKKLLLSDSGFYLCAWSVLQEAFFGQGTRLTVV.

The V call is TRBV5-4, the J call TRBJ2-5; D gene unclear. The CDR3 is made up of 15 amino acids. Trimming removed 3 bases at V and 4 bases at J, with 16 bases between. Per germline, CDR1 SGHNT and CDR2 YYREEE (reference sequence). Here the CDR3 reads CASSSPSSGGETQYF. CDR3 nucleotides: TGTGCCAGCAGCTCCCCTTCGTCAGGCGGAGAGACCCAGTACTTC. Drawing the rest from reference TRBV5-4 and TRBJ2-5, the complete variable domain is ETGVTQSPTHLIKTRGQQVTLRCSSQSGHNTVSWYQQALGQGPQFIFQYYREEENGRGNFPPRFSGLQFPNYSSELNVNALELDDSALYLCASSSPSSGGETQYFGPGTRLLVL.

V and J are TRBV30 and TRBJ2-7; the match to TRBD1 covers 10 bases. This CDR3 is built from 14 residues. J gave up 2 bases and V 6 bases, and 7 bases lay outside the gene matches. The V gene's germline CDR1 is GTSNPN and CDR2 SVGIG (reference sequence). CDR3: CACKLGTGAYEQYF. Here the CDR3 DNA reads TGTGCCTGTAAACTCGGGACAGGGGCCTACGAGCAGTACTTC.

The chain carries TRBV5-4 and TRBJ2-7; TRBD2 aligns across 7 bases. This CDR3 contains 14 residues. Unmatched junction bases numbered 4, after V lost 4 bases and J lost 0 bases. Germline V gives CDR1 SGHNT, CDR2 YYREEE (reference sequence). The CDR3 spells CASSRAGPSYEQYF. The CDR3 nucleotides are TGTGCCAGCAGCCGAGCGGGGCCCTCCTACGAGCAGTACTTC.